A selection of T cell receptor beta chains follows, all from one sample in a study of blood T cell repertoires in COVID-19. This table comes from immunoSEQ multiplex PCR, and its TCRdb copy is limited to in-frame clones, with some not included. The sample includes more than 150,000 clones, 70% to 80% of them seen just once. The sample consisted of PBMCs or T cells enriched from blood (not recorded which). The receptors were sampled from a woman in her forties or fifties who had recovered from COVID-19. CDR3s include the opening cysteine and the closing phenylalanine or tryptophan. Each record gives: V gene, J gene, CDR3 protein.

TRBV11-1,TRBJ2-5,CASSTGSGETQYF
TRBV3-1/TRBV3-2,TRBJ2-3,CASKRELGTDTQYF
TRBV4-1,TRBJ1-1,CASSRAVNTEAFF
TRBV6-2/TRBV6-3,TRBJ2-3,CASSPGSDTQYF
TRBV28,TRBJ2-7,CASSHPSSPYEQYF
TRBV29-1,TRBJ2-1,CSGGGWADEQFF
TRBV2,TRBJ1-6,CASSETITGGWLGNSPLHF
TRBV28,TRBJ1-1,CASSLLGSGGDTATEAFF
TRBV18,TRBJ1-3,CASSLSAGTGNTIYF
TRBV10-1,TRBJ2-1,CARPSGHSYNEQFF
TRBV12-3/TRBV12-4,TRBJ1-2,CASSPGQGRGYTF
TRBV7-9,TRBJ1-1,CASSLVQGNTEAFF
TRBV5-6,TRBJ1-2,CASSLSKGYGYTF
TRBV19,TRBJ1-5,CASSSPAGHNQPQHF
TRBV19,TRBJ1-1,CASTGQGGVAFF
TRBV6-5,TRBJ1-4,CASSYRQGVGEKLFF
TRBV28,TRBJ1-1,CASSSGQGYTEAFF
TRBV7-6,TRBJ2-1,CASSSLFGTAGNEQFF
TRBV11-2,TRBJ1-5,CASSLSPRGGSNQPQHF
TRBV7-6,TRBJ2-5,CASSLALAGGTQYF
TRBV24-1,TRBJ2-3,CATSDPTGTDQATDTQYF
TRBV6-5,TRBJ1-1,CASSYPDRAITEAFF
TRBV5-1,TRBJ2-1,CASSFREGPNEQFF
TRBV11-1,TRBJ1-2,CASSLAAAANYGYTF
TRBV7-9,TRBJ2-5,CASSEVTGIETQYF
TRBV7-6,TRBJ2-1,CASSLRLAGGNEQFF
TRBV11-2,TRBJ2-1,CASSLGGRVPNEQFF
TRBV9,TRBJ1-1,CASSVEAGAAFF
TRBV7-3,TRBJ2-1,CASSLRGLHNEQFF
TRBV11-2,TRBJ1-4,CASSRLEGNEKLFF
TRBV28,TRBJ2-2,CASSLGTSPGELFF
TRBV20-1,TRBJ2-5,CSAGQDNQYF